This TCR beta chain was recovered during a study of response to subunit inactivated influenza vaccine. Whole-study findings and limits: Authors suggested seasonal influenza vaccinations each recruit few new T cells.

TCRdb redid the calling of the RT-PCR reads with MiXCR, one entry per CDR3 protein. Of about 520,000 distinct CDR3 sequences listed, about 25% are singletons. This clonotype was seen more than once but under ten times. The target antigen is unknown. Per the germline V gene, CDR1 is SGHNT and CDR2 is YENEEA. The CDR3 extends over 14 amino acids. V was trimmed by 1 base and J by 7 bases, leaving 10 bases between them. The rearrangement uses TRBV11-3 and TRBJ2-2; D is undetermined. Sequenced here: CD4+ T cells sorted from PBMCs, sampled 5 days after vaccination. The sequence came from a middle-aged man who received an inactivated influenza vaccine. DNA for the CDR3: TGTGCCAGCAGCTTAGGTGGGCGCGTCGGGGAGCTGTTTTTT. Its protein is CASSLGGRVGELFF.